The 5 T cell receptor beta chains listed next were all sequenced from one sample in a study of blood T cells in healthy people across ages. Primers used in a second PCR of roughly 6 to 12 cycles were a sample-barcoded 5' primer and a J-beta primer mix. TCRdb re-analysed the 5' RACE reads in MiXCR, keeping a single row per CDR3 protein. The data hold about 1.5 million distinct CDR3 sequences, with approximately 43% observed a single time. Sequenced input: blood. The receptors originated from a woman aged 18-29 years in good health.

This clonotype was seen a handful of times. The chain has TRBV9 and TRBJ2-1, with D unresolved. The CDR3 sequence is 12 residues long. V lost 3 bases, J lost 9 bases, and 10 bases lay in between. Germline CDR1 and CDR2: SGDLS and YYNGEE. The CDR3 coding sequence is TGTGCCAGCAGCGAAGAAGGAATTGAGCAGTTCTTC. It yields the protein CASSEEGIEQFF.

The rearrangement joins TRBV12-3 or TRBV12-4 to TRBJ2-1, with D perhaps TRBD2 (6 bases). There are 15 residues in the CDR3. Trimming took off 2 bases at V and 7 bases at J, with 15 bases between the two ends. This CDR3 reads CASSLSRAGQNEQFF. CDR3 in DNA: TGTGCCAGCAGTTTATCGAGGGCGGGGCAGAATGAGCAGTTCTTC.

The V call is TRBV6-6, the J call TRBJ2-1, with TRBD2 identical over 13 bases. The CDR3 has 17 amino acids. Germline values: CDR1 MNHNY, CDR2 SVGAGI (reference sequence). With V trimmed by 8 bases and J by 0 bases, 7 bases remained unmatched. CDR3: CASRLAGGVSSYNEQFF. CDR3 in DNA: TGTGCCAGCCGACTAGCGGGGGGCGTGAGCTCCTACAATGAGCAGTTCTTC.

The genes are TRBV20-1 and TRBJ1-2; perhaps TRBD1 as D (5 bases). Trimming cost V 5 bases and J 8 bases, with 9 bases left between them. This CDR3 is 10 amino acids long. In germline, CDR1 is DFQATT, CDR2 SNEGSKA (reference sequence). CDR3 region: CSAGAYGYTF. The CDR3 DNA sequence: TGCAGTGCTGGGGCTTACGGCTACACCTTC.

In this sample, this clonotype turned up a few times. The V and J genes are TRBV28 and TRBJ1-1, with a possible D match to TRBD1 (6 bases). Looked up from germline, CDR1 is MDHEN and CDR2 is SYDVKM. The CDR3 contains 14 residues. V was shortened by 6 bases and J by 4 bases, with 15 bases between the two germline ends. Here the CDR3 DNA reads TGTGCCAGCAGGCCCCCGGGGGCAGGCACTGAAGCTTTCTTT. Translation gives CASRPPGAGTEAFF.